This T cell receptor (beta chain) emerged from a study of identical twins (dated by TCRdb to between 2015 and 2016). The study in broad terms: The study deep-sequenced TCR alpha and beta repertoires from monozygotic twins, unrelated adults of various ages and cord blood to test whether fetal clonotypes persist. Replicate twin experiments were performed at different times using different library preparation protocols to rule out contamination. General findings and caveats noted by the study authors: Invariant T cells such as MAIT and iNKT could partly confound zero-insertion analyses, although diverse VJ usage argued against such confounding for most clonotypes. Conclusions relied on cross-sectional statistical analysis, since the same donors could not be followed over many years. In monozygotic twins, recombination models systematically underestimated out-of-frame TCR alpha sharing, but the models matched the sharing seen between unrelated individuals. In beta out-of-frame sequences, excess twin sharing was weaker, because having fewer shared sequences lowered the signal-to-noise ratio. Fewer insertions were carried by abundant cord blood beta clonotypes, a similar but weaker trend appeared in young adult naive repertoires, and no such trend appeared in memory repertoires. Compared with coincidental sharing between unrelated individuals, an excess of low generation-probability sequences was observed among out-of-frame TCR alpha sequences shared between twins.

This clonotype was detected many times. The antigen it recognizes is unknown. No base-level quality is on record; no much larger clone is a single base apart. CDR1 and CDR2 are drawn from the germline V gene: SGHRS, YFSETQ. The CDR3 measures 16 amino acids from cysteine to phenylalanine. CDR3 DNA only is kept here, 48 bases in frame from base 1. Relative to germline, V is missing 3 bases and J is missing 8 bases, with 14 bases of the junction outside any gene match. Every donor in the study was a healthy Caucasian. Three pairs of female monozygotic twins, all aged roughly 18 to 29 years, were included in the twin cohort. CD4+ and CD8+ T cell populations were isolated with positive isolation kits from Invitrogen. The library was produced with 5' RACE. Data came from an Illumina HiSeq 2000. A universal primer binding site was introduced by template switching, and a unique molecular identifier was present in the final cDNA, enabling accurate counting of TCR cDNA molecules. First-strand cDNA for TCR alpha and beta chains was synthesized from specific primers in the conserved constant-segment region. To control for contamination, each cDNA library was double barcoded with a SMART-Mk sample barcode plus Illumina barcodes. TruSeq adapter sequences along with Illumina sample barcodes were introduced in two successive PCR steps. The TCR alpha and beta cDNA libraries were sequenced on the Illumina HiSeq platform using custom primers. Per the authors' processing: Unique molecular identifiers were extracted from raw reads with MiGEC, and CDR3 positions were determined with MiXCR. Recombination models were inferred per individual with the repgenHMM and IGoR tools using an EM algorithm. The analysis of shared clonotypes was done with the tcR package in R, with sharing normalized by the product of cloneset sizes. To study raw recombination free of thymic and clonal selection effects, out-of-frame nonproductive sequences were analyzed. Through fastp at Q25 and MiXCR, TCRdb rebuilt clones from the public reads, retaining in-frame beta chains. Each entry is one CDR3 protein sequence, shown with its most common DNA and genes. The V and J calls and clone size are TCRdb's, not the authors'. This sample gives roughly 470,000 distinct CDR3 sequences in total; over 11% of them show up just once. The ten largest account for 0.98% of the sample.

These records were also assigned to another study, of yellow fever vaccine responses in identical twins. That second report states: The T cell response to vaccination in identical twins was reported by the authors to appear partly convergent and partly personalized. In the study, vaccine-responding T cell clones were precisely tracked in identical twins.

This clonotype originated in a woman between 18 and 30 years old in good health. Sequenced material: CD4+ T cells sorted from blood. The rearranged chain carries TRBV5-1 and TRBJ2-3, with 8 bases in between that match TRBD2. The CDR3 region reads CASSSEGAGGARTQYF. The nucleotide sequence reads as follows: TGCGCCAGCAGCTCTGAGGGCGCGGGGGGTGCGCGTACGCAGTATTTT.